A single sample gave rise to the 25 T cell receptor beta chains below, sequenced in a study of OX40 agonist ivuxolimab in advanced cancers. Profiling relied on immunoSEQ multiplex PCR, and the TCRdb table lists in-frame clones only, not all of them. The sample consists of 55,000 to 75,000 clones, roughly nine tenths of them appearing once. Specimen: CD4+ or CD8+ T cells sorted from blood, collected in a trial of the OX40 agonist ivuxolimab. The receptors derive from an adult with an advanced solid tumor such as melanoma, head and neck, liver or kidney cancer.

In DNA form, the CDR3 reads TGTGCCAGCAGCTTGGGAGACGGACCTGGACATGAGCAGTTCTTC. Translated, it gives CASSLGDGPGHEQFF. The chain links TRBV7-2 to TRBJ2-1; possibly TRBD2 for D (5 bases). The germline V and J ends were trimmed by 3 bases and 8 bases, with 17 bases remaining between them. Germline V gene sequence: CDR1 SGHTA, CDR2 FQGNSA. There are 15 residues in the CDR3.

This chain connects TRBV20-1 to TRBJ2-5; D is undetermined. With the DNA end fitting TRBJ2-7 better, the J assignment may be wrong. The CDR3 extends over 11 amino acids. Germline lookup yields CDR1 DFQATT and CDR2 SNEGSKA (reference sequence). The CDR3 nucleotides are TGCAGTGCGGAGAACGCCTACGAGCAGTACTTC. It encodes CSAENAYEQYF.

The CDR3 sequence is CATSFGGNTIYF. The CDR3 DNA follows: TGTGCCACCAGCTTTGGGGGAAACACCATATATTTT. The chain combines TRBV15 with TRBJ1-3; the D is unclear. V was trimmed by 5 bases and J by 4 bases, leaving 6 bases between them. Germline CDR1 and CDR2: LNHNV and YYDKDF (reference sequence). This CDR3 comprises 12 residues. Looking up the rest from reference TRBV15 and TRBJ1-3 gives the full variable domain: DAMVIQNPRYQVTQFGKPVTLSCSQTLNHNVMYWYQQKSSQAPKLLFHYYDKDFNNEADTPDNFQSRRPNTSFCFLDIRSPGLGDTAMYLCATSFGGNTIYFGEGSWLTVV.

V gene TRBV28 combines with J gene TRBJ2-1, with TRBD1 matching 7 bases. Looked up from germline, CDR1 is MDHEN and CDR2 is SYDVKM. Trimming cost V 3 bases and J 8 bases; bases outside gene matches: 10. The CDR3 loop spans 15 amino acids. As DNA, the CDR3 is TGTGCCAGCAGTTTTGCCCCCACGGACAGGTATGAGCAGTTCTTC. Translation: CASSFAPTDRYEQFF.

The chain joins TRBV27 to TRBJ2-1; the match to TRBD1 covers 8 bases. V lost 4 bases, J lost 2 bases, and 7 bases stayed unmatched. The CDR3 extends over 16 amino acids. Looked up from germline, CDR1 is MNHEY and CDR2 is SMNVEV (reference sequence). The CDR3 region has the DNA TGTGCCAGCAGTTCTCTCACAGGGGGGCCCTACAATGAGCAGTTCTTC. It encodes CASSSLTGGPYNEQFF.

The genes are TRBV19 and TRBJ1-3, with D unclear. The CDR3 is 18 amino acids. Trimming cost V 1 base and J 0 bases, with 16 bases left between them. CDR1 is LNHDA and CDR2 is SQIVND in the germline V gene (reference sequence). This CDR3 is CASSIGAGGVPSGNTIYF. CDR3 nucleotides: TGTGCCAGTAGTATAGGAGCGGGTGGGGTCCCCTCTGGAAACACCATATATTTT.

This rearrangement joins TRBV28 to TRBJ2-1, with D possibly being TRBD2 (6 bases). Germline CDR1 MDHEN, CDR2 SYDVKM. The length of the CDR3 is 15 residues. V lost 6 bases, J lost 4 bases, and 16 bases lay in between. DNA for the CDR3: TGTGCCAGCAGCCCTCCGGGAGTAGTGTACAATGAGCAGTTCTTC. It codes for CASSPPGVVYNEQFF. The complete variable domain, with remaining parts taken from reference TRBV28 and TRBJ2-1, reads DVKVTQSSRYLVKRTGEKVFLECVQDMDHENMFWYRQDPGLGLRLIYFSYDVKMKEKGDIPEGYSVSREKKERFSLILESASTNQTSMYLCASSPPGVVYNEQFFGPGTRLTVL.

The V and J genes are TRBV12-5 and TRBJ2-1; TRBD1 matches 10 bases. This CDR3 contains 17 residues. The ends lost 2 bases at V and 5 bases at J; junction bases unmatched: 9. The germline V gene encodes CDR1 LGHNT and CDR2 FRNRAP. The CDR3 region has the DNA TGTGCTAGTGGTTTGAGGGCCGGGACAGGGGTGGACAATGAGCAGTTCTTC. Translating gives CASGLRAGTGVDNEQFF.

This chain connects TRBV7-8 to TRBJ2-5, with 9 bases that match TRBD1. Germline V gene sequence: CDR1 SGHVS, CDR2 FQNEAQ. V lost 5 bases to trimming and J lost 5 bases; unmatched junction nucleotides: 9. The CDR3 extends over 15 amino acids. CDR3 DNA: TGTGCCAGCAGCCGCCGGGACAGGGCGGGTGAGACCCAGTACTTC. This translates into CASSRRDRAGETQYF. Variable domain in full (rest from reference TRBV7-8 and TRBJ2-5): GAGVSQSPRYKVAKRGQDVALRCDPISGHVSLFWYQQALGQGPEFLTYFQNEAQLDKSGLPSDRFFAERPEGSVSTLKIQRTQQEDSAVYLCASSRRDRAGETQYFGPGTRLLVL.

This rearrangement joins TRBV28 to TRBJ1-4; D unclear. Germline V lookup: CDR1 MDHEN, CDR2 SYDVKM. V was pared by 2 bases and J by 4 bases, with 8 bases between. The CDR3 contains 14 residues. The CDR3 reads CASSLQAYNEKLFF. CDR3 sequence (DNA): TGTGCCAGCAGTTTACAGGCTTATAATGAAAAACTGTTTTTT.

The chain carries TRBV11-1 and TRBJ2-5; TRBD1 might be the D (6 bases). V lost 5 bases and J lost 1, with 17 bases in between. The germline gives CDR1 SGHAT, CDR2 FQDESV (reference sequence). CDR3 length: 16 amino acids. CDR3 in amino acids: CASSLLTGDPQETQYF. CDR3 nucleotides: TGTGCCAGCAGCCTCCTGACAGGAGATCCCCAAGAGACCCAGTACTTC.

This clone was seen a few times. The chain carries TRBV7-8 and TRBJ2-2; D call uncertain. In germline, CDR1 is SGHVS, CDR2 FQNEAQ. The CDR3 has 11 residues. Trimming cost V 5 bases and J 6 bases, with 4 bases left between them. The CDR3 spells CASSPPGELFF. DNA for the CDR3: TGTGCCAGCAGCCCGCCCGGGGAGCTGTTTTTT. Variable domain in full (rest from reference TRBV7-8 and TRBJ2-2): GAGVSQSPRYKVAKRGQDVALRCDPISGHVSLFWYQQALGQGPEFLTYFQNEAQLDKSGLPSDRFFAERPEGSVSTLKIQRTQQEDSAVYLCASSPPGELFFGEGSRLTVL.

In this sample, this clone turned up once. The rearrangement joins TRBV28 to TRBJ1-2; D ambiguous. The CDR3 length is 12 residues. Trimming cost V 3 bases and J 4 bases, with 6 bases left between them. Germline loops: CDR1 MDHEN, CDR2 SYDVKM. This CDR3 reads CASSLETYGYTF. The CDR3 DNA reads TGTGCCAGCAGTTTGGAGACCTATGGCTACACCTTC.

This chain links TRBV20-1 with TRBJ2-7, with no clear D. The length of the CDR3 is 11 residues. The germline V gene has CDR1 DFQATT and CDR2 SNEGSKA (reference sequence). With 2 bases removed from V and 2 bases from J, the gap between germline ends came to 4 bases. The CDR3 bases are TGCAGTGCTAGACCGGCCTACGAGCAGTACTTC. It specifies CSARPAYEQYF.

This clone has a single count. The chain couples TRBV5-6 to TRBJ2-5; the match to TRBD1 covers 7 bases. The ends lost 3 bases at V and 3 bases at J; junction bases unmatched: 2. This CDR3 spans 13 amino acids. Germline V gene sequence: CDR1 SGHDT, CDR2 YYEEEE. CDR3 bases: TGTGCCAGCAGCTCTACAGGGGAAGAGACCCAGTACTTC. It yields the protein CASSSTGEETQYF. The complete variable domain, with remaining parts taken from reference TRBV5-6 and TRBJ2-5, reads DAGVTQSPTHLIKTRGQQVTLRCSPKSGHDTVSWYQQALGQGPQFIFQYYEEEERQRGNFPDRFSGHQFPNYSSELNVNALLLGDSALYLCASSSTGEETQYFGPGTRLLVL.

This clone was counted a single time. The J gene is TRBJ2-5, the V gene TRBV15; D uncertain. V lost 5 bases to trimming and J lost 7 bases, with 11 bases between them. CDR1 is LNHNV, CDR2 YYDKDF, per germline (reference sequence). The length of the CDR3 is 12 residues. CDR3 DNA sequence: TGTGCCACCAGCTTACGAGGTGCGACCCAGTACTTC. It yields the protein CATSLRGATQYF. Full variable domain (outside the CDR3, taken from reference TRBV15 and TRBJ2-5): DAMVIQNPRYQVTQFGKPVTLSCSQTLNHNVMYWYQQKSSQAPKLLFHYYDKDFNNEADTPDNFQSRRPNTSFCFLDIRSPGLGDTAMYLCATSLRGATQYFGPGTRLLVL.

The chain joins TRBV4-2 to TRBJ2-3; D not resolved. The CDR3 has 13 amino acids. CDR1 is LGHNA and CDR2 is YNFKEQ in the germline V gene. V lost 0 bases to trimming and J lost 4 bases, with 5 bases between them. The DNA of the CDR3 is TGTGCCAGCAGCCAAGAAAAGGCAGATACGCAGTATTTT. This sequence encodes CASSQEKADTQYF.

The chain links TRBV27 to TRBJ1-2; D possibly corresponds to TRBD1 (5 bases). V lost 0 bases, J lost 3 bases, and 14 bases lay in between. This CDR3 contains 16 residues. Per germline, CDR1 MNHEY and CDR2 SMNVEV (reference sequence). The CDR3 spells CASSLSPRLGDYGYTF. CDR3 bases: TGTGCCAGCAGTTTATCCCCAAGGCTGGGGGACTATGGCTACACCTTC.

The V call is TRBV28, the J call TRBJ2-7, with TRBD1 identical over 7 bases. CDR3 length: 14 amino acids. Germline CDR1 reads MDHEN; CDR2 reads SYDVKM. Trimming cost V 7 bases and J 4 bases; bases outside gene matches: 10. CDR3 region: CASTFSGGNYEQYF. The CDR3 DNA sequence: TGTGCCAGCACGTTCTCAGGGGGTAATTACGAGCAGTACTTC. The entire variable domain, with the rest obtained from reference TRBV28 and TRBJ2-7, is as follows: DVKVTQSSRYLVKRTGEKVFLECVQDMDHENMFWYRQDPGLGLRLIYFSYDVKMKEKGDIPEGYSVSREKKERFSLILESASTNQTSMYLCASTFSGGNYEQYFGPGTRLTVT.

The J gene is TRBJ2-7, the V gene TRBV2; weak D call: TRBD2 (5 bases). The CDR3 has 11 residues. Germline assignment: CDR1 SNHLY and CDR2 FYNNEI. V was pared by 8 bases and J by 3 bases, with 8 bases between. CDR3: CASSDYYEQYF. The CDR3 nucleotides read TGTGCCAGCTCTGACTACTACGAGCAGTACTTC.

V gene TRBV4-1 combines with J gene TRBJ2-3; 7 bases match TRBD2. Looked up from germline, CDR1 is MGHRA and CDR2 is YSYEKL. The trim removed 0 bases at V and 5 bases at J, leaving 8 bases unmatched. The CDR3 runs to 16 residues. Here the CDR3 DNA reads TGCGCCAGCAGCCAAGATCTAGGGGCTAGCGGAGATACGCAGTATTTT. Translation: CASSQDLGASGDTQYF.

The chain uses TRBV5-5 and TRBJ1-2, with a weak D call TRBD1 (6 bases). CDR3 size: 20 residues. V was trimmed by 0 bases and J by 3 bases, leaving 27 bases between them. The germline gives CDR1 SGHKS, CDR2 YYEKEE (reference sequence). CDR3 sequence reads: CASSLVRITGLGVRDYGYTF. As DNA, the CDR3 is TGTGCCAGCAGCTTGGTTCGTATTACAGGGCTCGGAGTCCGGGACTATGGCTACACCTTC.

The DNA of the CDR3 is TGTGCCAGCTCACGCAGGGACAACACAGATACGCAGTATTTT. Amino acid sequence: CASSRRDNTDTQYF. The V gene is TRBV18, the J gene TRBJ2-3; perhaps TRBD1 as D (6 bases). The CDR3 totals 14 residues. The germline V gene has CDR1 KGHSH and CDR2 LQKENI. The V and J ends lost 4 bases and 2 bases respectively, with 10 bases between them.

This rearrangement joins TRBV14 to TRBJ2-2; TRBD2 aligns across 11 bases. The CDR3 has 16 amino acids. The trim removed 1 base at V and 5 bases at J, leaving 3 bases unmatched. The germline gives CDR1 SGHDN, CDR2 FVKESK. The CDR3 here is CASSQVSGRATGELFF. DNA for the CDR3: TGTGCCAGCAGCCAAGTTAGCGGGAGGGCAACCGGGGAGCTGTTTTTT.

The rearrangement uses TRBV18 and TRBJ2-7; a weak D match, TRBD2 (6 bases). V shed 3 bases and J shed 0 bases, with 15 bases lying between them. CDR3 length: 16 residues. Germline V CDR1 and CDR2: KGHSH, LQKENI. The CDR3 nucleotides are TGTGCCAGCTCACCCCCTTCGTCTAGCGCCTCCTACGAGCAGTACTTC. The encoded protein is CASSPPSSSASYEQYF. Together with reference TRBV18 and TRBJ2-7, the CDR3 gives the full variable domain: NAGVMQNPRHLVRRRGQEARLRCSPMKGHSHVYWYRQLPEEGLKFMVYLQKENIIDESGMPKERFSAEFPKEGPSILRIQQVVRGDSAAYFCASSPPSSSASYEQYFGPGTRLTVT.